The 7 T cell receptor beta chains reported below all come from one sample, sequenced in a study of beta chain features in type 1 diabetes. Since all of the isolated RNA was reverse transcribed, expressed TCRB transcripts were what got sequenced. Clones were read by immunoSEQ multiplex PCR, and TCRdb kept only the in-frame ones, dropping some. This table has about 320,000 clones, less than 15% appearing once. The sequencing input was central memory CD4+ T cells from blood. The receptors derive from a man in his thirties or forties in good health.

The chain joins TRBV6-5 to TRBJ1-1; D gene ambiguous. The germline gives CDR1 MNHEY, CDR2 SVGAGI. V lost 6 bases, J lost 4 bases, and 12 bases lay in between. This CDR3 spans 13 amino acids. The CDR3 is CASSTGSSTEAFF. CDR3 DNA sequence: TGTGCCAGCAGCACGGGCTCCAGCACTGAAGCTTTCTTT.

Only a few counts were recorded for this clone. The gene calls are TRBV30 and TRBJ2-5; D not resolved. Germline V gives CDR1 GTSNPN, CDR2 SVGIG (reference sequence). This CDR3 comprises 11 residues. Trimming took off 1 base at V and 0 bases at J, with 0 bases between the two ends. As DNA, the CDR3 is TGTGCCTGGAGTGACCAAGAGACCCAGTACTTC. It codes for CAWSDQETQYF. The full variable domain, in which reference TRBV30 and TRBJ2-5 provide the parts outside the CDR3, is SQTIHQWPATLVQPVGSPLSLECTVEGTSNPNLYWYRQAAGRGLQLLFYSVGIGQISSEVPQNLSASRPQDRQFILSSKKLLLSDSGFYLCAWSDQETQYFGPGTRLLVL.

The chain employs TRBV4-2 and TRBJ2-5; 8 bases map to TRBD2. The germline CDR1 and CDR2 sequences are LGHNA and YNFKEQ. The CDR3 runs 15 residues. After removal of 1 base from V and 3 bases from J, the junction contained 4 bases not matched to a gene. CDR3 protein: CASSQVLGREETQYF. As DNA, the CDR3 is TGTGCCAGCAGCCAAGTTCTCGGGAGGGAAGAGACCCAGTACTTC.

This clone turned up a few times. The same CDR3 arises from other DNA sequences in this sample as well. CDR3 sequence reads: CASSRQETQYF. The CDR3 coding sequence is TGTGCCAGCAGTCGGCAAGAGACCCAGTACTTC. The gene calls are TRBV6-5 and TRBJ2-5; D gene uncertain. The CDR3 runs 11 residues. CDR1 and CDR2 (germline): MNHEY, SVGAGI. Trimming took off 5 bases at V and 2 bases at J, with 3 bases between the two ends.

This clone was counted a few times. The V call is TRBV30, the J call TRBJ1-2; D is possibly TRBD1 (5 bases). The CDR3 is 14 residues long. The V gene's germline CDR1 is GTSNPN and CDR2 SVGIG (reference sequence). Trimming shortened V by 5 bases and J by 2 bases, and 15 bases separated the two germline ends. This CDR3 reads CAWSRATVNYGYTF. The CDR3 coding sequence is TGTGCCTGGTCCAGGGCGACAGTCAACTATGGCTACACCTTC.

The chain combines TRBV7-2 with TRBJ2-7; 7 bases align to TRBD2. This CDR3 has 13 residues. Germline loops: CDR1 SGHTA, CDR2 FQGNSA. J lost 6 bases, V lost 6 bases, and 8 bases had no gene match. Here the CDR3 DNA reads TGTGCCAGCAGGCAGGGAGGGGCGATCGAGCAGTACTTC. Translated: CASRQGGAIEQYF.

This clone was found a few times. The gene calls are TRBV5-1 and TRBJ2-3; perhaps D is TRBD1 or TRBD2 (5 bases each). From germline, CDR1 is SGHRS and CDR2 YFSETQ. V was pared by 5 bases and J by 0 bases, with 13 bases between. CDR3 length: 15 residues. CDR3 bases: TGCGCCAGCAGTCGGGACCGGACTAGCACAGATACGCAGTATTTT. This sequence encodes CASSRDRTSTDTQYF.